These 8 T cell receptor beta chains share one sample of origin, sequenced in a study of blood T cell repertoires in COVID-19. Clones were sequenced by immunoSEQ multiplex PCR, and TCRdb holds only the in-frame ones, with some missing. The sample holds about 100,000 clones, approximately 86% seen once. The sequenced sample was peripheral blood. All receptors come from a man at least 80 years old with acute or convalescent COVID-19.

This clone showed up just once. This chain joins TRBV13 and TRBJ1-5; D is ambiguous. CDR3 length: 14 residues. The V gene's germline CDR1 is PRHDT and CDR2 FYEKMQ (reference sequence). Trimming stripped 0 bases from V and 1 base from J, with 4 bases between. The CDR3 DNA follows: TGTGCCAGCAGCTTAGGTGAGAGCAATCAGCCCCAGCATTTT. Its translation: CASSLGESNQPQHF.

This chain connects TRBV19 to TRBJ2-1; maybe TRBD1 (6 bases). The CDR3 length is 16 residues. The V and J ends lost 6 bases and 3 bases respectively, with 18 bases between them. From germline, CDR1 is LNHDA and CDR2 SQIVND (reference sequence). CDR3 in DNA: TGTGCCAGTAGCTCCCCTAGGGACAAACACTACAATGAGCAGTTCTTC. It translates to CASSSPRDKHYNEQFF.

There are a few counts of this clone. The rearrangement uses TRBV18 and TRBJ2-7; D unresolved. Germline lookup yields CDR1 KGHSH and CDR2 LQKENI. The CDR3 has 12 residues. Trimming took off 3 bases at V and 5 bases at J, with 8 bases between the two ends. CDR3 coding DNA: TGTGCCAGCTCACCCGGTCCCGACGAGCAGTACTTC. Translation gives CASSPGPDEQYF.

This chain connects TRBV6-5 to TRBJ1-5; 7 bases align to TRBD1. This CDR3 has 14 amino acids. Germline V gene data show CDR1 as MNHEY and CDR2 as SVGAGI. Unmatched junction bases numbered 6, after V lost 10 bases and J lost 0 bases. The CDR3 loop is CATRGGYSNQPQHF. CDR3 DNA: TGTGCCACCAGGGGGGGGTATAGCAATCAGCCCCAGCATTTT.

V and J are TRBV11-1 and TRBJ1-1; D is perhaps TRBD1 (6 bases). V lost 4 bases to trimming and J lost 1 base, with 7 bases between them. There are 13 residues in the CDR3. Germline values: CDR1 SGHAT, CDR2 FQDESV (reference sequence). DNA of the CDR3: TGTGCCAGCAGCTGGGGGCGGAACACTGAAGCTTTCTTT. Translating it yields CASSWGRNTEAFF.

The chain links TRBV4-2 to TRBJ1-4; the D gene is possibly TRBD1 (5 bases). Germline values: CDR1 LGHNA, CDR2 YNFKEQ. Trimming stripped 1 base from V and 8 bases from J, with 11 bases between. This CDR3 is built from 14 residues. The CDR3 coding sequence is TGTGCCAGCAGCCAAGTTGGTGACAGCGAAAAACTGTTTTTT. Its translation is CASSQVGDSEKLFF.

Concerning this clone: Other DNA sequences in the same sample also yield this CDR3. The gene calls are TRBV11-1 and TRBJ2-1, with 8 bases matching TRBD1. V was pared by 6 bases and J by 1 base, with 8 bases of the junction left unmatched. CDR3 size: 16 residues. Per germline, CDR1 SGHAT and CDR2 FQDESV (reference sequence). The CDR3 nucleotides are TGTGCCAGCAGTCGACAGGGGCTAGCTTCCTACAATGAGCAGTTCTTC. Its translation: CASSRQGLASYNEQFF.

V usage is TRBV7-8 and J usage is TRBJ2-7, with D possibly matching TRBD2 (7 bases). Trimming shortened V by 3 bases and J by 2 bases, and 11 bases separated the two germline ends. The CDR3 contains 14 residues. The V gene's germline CDR1 is SGHVS and CDR2 FQNEAQ. CDR3 sequence (DNA): TGTGCCAGCAGCTTGGGGGGGGGCGCCTACGAGCAGTACTTC. Residues: CASSLGGGAYEQYF.